This TCR beta chain was found in a study of cytomegalovirus exposure and HLA in healthy donors. Though probably carrying unrecorded immune exposures, donors were nominally healthy at sampling. This clone was counted only a few times. Its antigen is not identified. The study ran its PCR with 60 Vbeta and 13 Jbeta primers. Using immunoSEQ multiplex PCR, the repertoire was profiled, and TCRdb retains in-frame clones only, with some absent. The sample has more than 150,000 clones; about four fifths are singletons. Study-level findings and limits: The later analysis indicated that the majority of CMV-associated TCR beta chains appeared HLA-restricted. Reports indicate that TCR beta sequences accurately predicted the HLA-A and HLA-B alleles of most subjects.

Sequenced sample: PBMCs. The receptor was isolated from a girl aged 10 to 17 in good health and CMV-seropositive.

CDR3 DNA: TGTGCCAGCAGTGAAAGGCGGGGGGGCACAGATACGCAGTATTTT. This translates into CASSERRGGTDTQYF. The gene calls are TRBV6-1 and TRBJ2-3; TRBD2 matches 8 bases. J lost 1 base, V lost 2 bases, and 2 bases had no gene match. Looked up from germline, CDR1 is MNHNS and CDR2 is SASEGT. This CDR3 has 15 residues.